This passage covers 12 T cell receptor beta chains from one sample sequenced in a study of technical replicates of blood from several donors. Sequencing used immunoSEQ multiplex PCR; TCRdb keeps in-frame clones, though not all of them. Of tens of thousands of clones in the sample, around 95% were seen once. What was sequenced was PBMCs. All receptors come from a human donor in good health. Some clones in this sample may be carry-over from other donors' samples.

The CDR3 DNA follows: TGTGCCACCAAACCGAGCAGGGGAGCTAACTATGGCTACACCTTC. Translated: CATKPSRGANYGYTF. J is TRBJ1-2 and V is TRBV6-1; D may be TRBD1 (6 bases). With 10 bases removed from V and 0 bases from J, the gap between germline ends came to 18 bases. Germline V CDR1 and CDR2: MNHNS, SASEGT. This CDR3 spans 15 amino acids.

CDR3 coding DNA: TGTGCCACCAGCAGAGGAGGGGGAGCTAATGAAAAACTGTTTTTT. Translation gives CATSRGGGANEKLFF. The chain carries TRBV15 and TRBJ1-4; D may be TRBD1 (6 bases). Trimming cost V 1 base and J 3 bases, with 9 bases left between them. This CDR3 comprises 15 residues. Germline loops: CDR1 LNHNV, CDR2 YYDKDF (reference sequence).

The J gene is TRBJ2-2, the V gene TRBV4-2; perhaps TRBD1 as D (5 bases). Germline values: CDR1 LGHNA, CDR2 YNFKEQ. This CDR3 region has 14 residues. Between the trimmed V and J ends, which lost 8 bases and 1 base, there was a span of 11 bases. CDR3 loop: CASGETENTGELFF. CDR3 nucleotide sequence: TGTGCCAGCGGCGAGACAGAGAACACCGGGGAGCTGTTTTTT.

The chain employs TRBV13 and TRBJ2-3; D is possibly TRBD1 (6 bases). V shed 5 bases and J shed 2 bases, with 23 bases lying between them. CDR3 length: 18 amino acids. Germline loops: CDR1 PRHDT, CDR2 FYEKMQ (reference sequence). CDR3 bases: TGTGCCAGCAGCCCCCACCTAGGGGGAACGACTACCACAGATACGCAGTATTTT. As protein: CASSPHLGGTTTTDTQYF.

V usage is TRBV4-3 and J usage is TRBJ2-7; TRBD1 matches 8 bases. The CDR3 consists of 15 residues. Germline V gene lookup returns CDR1 LGHNA and CDR2 YSLEER. J lost 1 base, V lost 1 base, and 3 bases had no gene match. Here the CDR3 reads CASSQGQGWSYEQYF. In nucleotides, the CDR3 is TGCGCCAGCAGCCAAGGACAGGGGTGGTCCTACGAGCAGTACTTC.

J is TRBJ2-5 and V is TRBV5-1, with D maybe TRBD1 (5 bases). Trimming took 2 bases from V and 5 from J, leaving 10 bases between them. This CDR3 spans 13 amino acids. In germline, CDR1 is SGHRS, CDR2 YFSETQ. The CDR3 sequence is CASSLGASETQYF. The CDR3 nucleotides read TGCGCCAGCAGCTTAGGGGCTTCGGAGACCCAGTACTTC.

The rearrangement joins TRBV7-2 to TRBJ1-2; tentative D call: TRBD1 (5 bases). Germline loops: CDR1 SGHTA, CDR2 FQGNSA. Trimming cost V 3 bases and J 6 bases, with 14 bases left between them. There are 14 residues in the CDR3. Written as DNA, the CDR3 is TGTGCCAGCAGCTTTGACCGGGGGAGAAATGGCTACACCTTC. Protein: CASSFDRGRNGYTF.

This clone showed up just once. The gene calls are TRBV11-2 and TRBJ2-7; 10 nucleotides match TRBD2. The CDR3 contains 15 residues. V lost 4 bases, J lost 0 bases, and 3 bases stayed unmatched. The V gene's germline CDR1 is SGHAT and CDR2 FQNNGV. The CDR3 spells CASSSSGGASYEQYF. CDR3 nucleotides: TGTGCCAGCAGCTCGAGCGGGGGGGCCTCCTACGAGCAGTACTTC.

The chain recombines TRBV30 with TRBJ2-2; unclear D gene. V lost 3 bases to trimming and J lost 0 bases, with 8 bases between them. The CDR3 consists of 14 residues. Germline V gene sequence: CDR1 GTSNPN, CDR2 SVGIG (reference sequence). The DNA for the CDR3 is TGTGCCTGGAGGCGACTCTCGAACACCGGGGAGCTGTTTTTT. Protein: CAWRRLSNTGELFF.

The chain is built from TRBV5-6 and TRBJ1-6; TRBD1 might be the D (5 bases). The CDR3 loop spans 17 amino acids. The V end lost 0 bases, the J end lost 3 bases, and 13 bases lay between the germline ends. From germline, CDR1 is SGHDT and CDR2 YYEEEE. As DNA, the CDR3 is TGTGCCAGCAGCTTGGAGTCAGGGTCGGGCTATAATTCACCCCTCCACTTT. Translated, it gives CASSLESGSGYNSPLHF.

The rearrangement uses TRBV6-4 and TRBJ2-5; D is unresolved. The V gene lost 3 bases and the J gene lost 2 bases, with 13 bases spanning the gap. This CDR3 region has 15 residues. The germline CDR1 and CDR2 sequences are MRHNA and SNTAGT. The CDR3 region is CASSETYSKQETQYF. As DNA, the CDR3 is TGTGCCAGCAGTGAGACTTACTCAAAACAAGAGACCCAGTACTTC.

The chain employs TRBV7-2 and TRBJ1-4; D gene unclear. CDR1 and CDR2 (germline): SGHTA, FQGNSA. V was pared by 4 bases and J by 0 bases, with 6 bases between. The CDR3 is 14 residues long. In DNA form, the CDR3 reads TGTGCCAGCAGCTCAATTGCAACTAATGAAAAACTGTTTTTT. Its translation is CASSSIATNEKLFF.